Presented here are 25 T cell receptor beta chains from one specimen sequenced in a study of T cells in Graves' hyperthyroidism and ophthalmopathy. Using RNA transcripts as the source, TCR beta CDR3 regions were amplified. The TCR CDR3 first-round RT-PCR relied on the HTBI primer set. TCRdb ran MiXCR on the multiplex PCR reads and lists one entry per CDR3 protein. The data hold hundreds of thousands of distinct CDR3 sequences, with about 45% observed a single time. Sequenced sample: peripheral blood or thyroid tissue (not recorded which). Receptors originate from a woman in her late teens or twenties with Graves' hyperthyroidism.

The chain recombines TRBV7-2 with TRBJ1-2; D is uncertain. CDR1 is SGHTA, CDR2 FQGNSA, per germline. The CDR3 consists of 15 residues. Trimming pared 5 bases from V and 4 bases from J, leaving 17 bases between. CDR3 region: CASSSDGGGLYGYTF. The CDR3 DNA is TGTGCCAGCAGCAGCGACGGCGGTGGGCTCTATGGCTACACCTTC.

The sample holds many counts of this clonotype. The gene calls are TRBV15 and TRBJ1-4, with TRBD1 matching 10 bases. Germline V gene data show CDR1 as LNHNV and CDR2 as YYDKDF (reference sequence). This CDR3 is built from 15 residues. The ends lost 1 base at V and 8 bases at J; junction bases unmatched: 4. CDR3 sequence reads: CATSRGGQGGEKLFF. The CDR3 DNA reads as TGTGCCACCAGCAGAGGCGGACAGGGGGGGGAAAAACTGTTTTTT.

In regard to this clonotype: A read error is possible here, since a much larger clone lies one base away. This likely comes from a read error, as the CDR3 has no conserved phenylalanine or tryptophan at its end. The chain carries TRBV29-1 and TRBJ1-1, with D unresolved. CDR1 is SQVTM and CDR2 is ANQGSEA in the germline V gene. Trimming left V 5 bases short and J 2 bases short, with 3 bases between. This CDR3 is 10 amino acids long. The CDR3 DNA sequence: TGCAGCGTTTTTAACACTGAAGCTTTCCTT. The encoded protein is CSVFNTEAFL.

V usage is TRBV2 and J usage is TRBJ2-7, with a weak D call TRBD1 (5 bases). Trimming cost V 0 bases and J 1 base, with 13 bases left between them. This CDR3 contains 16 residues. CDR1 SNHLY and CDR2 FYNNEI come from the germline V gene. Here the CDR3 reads CASSEAQRGESYEQYF. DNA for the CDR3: TGTGCCAGCAGTGAAGCGCAAAGGGGTGAGTCCTACGAGCAGTACTTC.

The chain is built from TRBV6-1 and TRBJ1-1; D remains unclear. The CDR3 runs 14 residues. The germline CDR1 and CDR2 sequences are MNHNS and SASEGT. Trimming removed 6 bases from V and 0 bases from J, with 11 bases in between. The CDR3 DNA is TGTGCCAGCAGCCCCACAAAGGTGAACACTGAAGCTTTCTTT. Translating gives CASSPTKVNTEAFF.

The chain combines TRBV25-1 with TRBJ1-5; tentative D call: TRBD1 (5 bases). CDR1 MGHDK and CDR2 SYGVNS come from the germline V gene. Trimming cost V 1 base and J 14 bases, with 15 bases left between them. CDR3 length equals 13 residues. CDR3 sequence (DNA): TGTGCCAGCAGTGAATTTTGGGGGAGCTACGAGCATTTT. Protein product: CASSEFWGSYEHF.

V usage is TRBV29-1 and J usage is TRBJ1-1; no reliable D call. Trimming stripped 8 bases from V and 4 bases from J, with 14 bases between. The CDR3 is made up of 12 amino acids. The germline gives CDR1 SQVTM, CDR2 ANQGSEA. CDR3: CSLEPRGTEAFF. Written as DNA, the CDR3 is TGCAGCTTGGAGCCGAGAGGCACTGAAGCTTTCTTT. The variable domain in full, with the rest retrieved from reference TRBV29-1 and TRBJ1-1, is SAVISQKPSRDICQRGTSLTIQCQVDSQVTMMFWYRQQPGQSLTLIATANQGSEATYESGFVIDKFPISRPNLTFSTLTVSNMSPEDSSIYLCSLEPRGTEAFFGQGTRLTVV.

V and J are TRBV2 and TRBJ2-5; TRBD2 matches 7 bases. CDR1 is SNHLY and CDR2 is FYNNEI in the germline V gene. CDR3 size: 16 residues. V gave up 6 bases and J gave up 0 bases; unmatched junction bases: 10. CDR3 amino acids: CASRPAGILYQETQYF. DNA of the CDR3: TGTGCCAGCAGACCAGCGGGGATTCTGTACCAAGAGACCCAGTACTTC.

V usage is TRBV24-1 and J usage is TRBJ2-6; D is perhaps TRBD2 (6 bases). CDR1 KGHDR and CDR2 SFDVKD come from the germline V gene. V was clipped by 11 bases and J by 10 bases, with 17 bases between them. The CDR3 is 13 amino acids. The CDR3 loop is CAIFRIRENVLTF. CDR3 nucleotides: TGTGCCATCTTCCGTATCCGGGAGAACGTCCTGACTTTC.

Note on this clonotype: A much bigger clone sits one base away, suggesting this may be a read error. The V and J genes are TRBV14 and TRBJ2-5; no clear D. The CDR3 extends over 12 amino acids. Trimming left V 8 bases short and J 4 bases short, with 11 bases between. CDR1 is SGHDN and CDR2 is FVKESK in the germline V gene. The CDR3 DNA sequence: TGTGCCAGCGGCTTAGTACCAGAGACCCAGTACTTC. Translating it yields CASGLVPETQYF.

The chain's CDR3 is CASSESRGTMGNEQYF. The CDR3 region has the DNA TGCGCCAGCAGTGAGTCCAGGGGCACGATGGGAAACGAGCAGTACTTC. The gene calls are TRBV10-2 and TRBJ2-7; tentative D call: TRBD1 (6 bases). The germline V and J ends were trimmed by 0 bases and 5 bases, with 17 bases remaining between them. CDR1 is WSHSY, CDR2 SAAADI, per germline. The CDR3 extends over 16 amino acids.

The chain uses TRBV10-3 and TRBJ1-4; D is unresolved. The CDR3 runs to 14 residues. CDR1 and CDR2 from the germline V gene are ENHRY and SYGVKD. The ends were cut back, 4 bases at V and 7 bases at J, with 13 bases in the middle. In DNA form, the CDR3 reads TGTGCCATCAGTGCTACGGGCAACACTGAAAAACTGTTTTTT. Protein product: CAISATGNTEKLFF.

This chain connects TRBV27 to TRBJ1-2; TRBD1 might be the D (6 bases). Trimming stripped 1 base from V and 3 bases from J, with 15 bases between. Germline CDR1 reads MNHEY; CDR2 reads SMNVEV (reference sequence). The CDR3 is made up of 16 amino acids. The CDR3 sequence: CASSLFVQGSDYGYTF. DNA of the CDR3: TGTGCCAGCAGTTTATTTGTGCAGGGGTCGGACTATGGCTACACCTTC.

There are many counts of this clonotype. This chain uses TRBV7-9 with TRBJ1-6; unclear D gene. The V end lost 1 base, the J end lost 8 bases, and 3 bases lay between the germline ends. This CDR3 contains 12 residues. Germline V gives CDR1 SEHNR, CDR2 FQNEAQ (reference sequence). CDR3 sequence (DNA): TGTGCCAGCAGCTTAGAGTATTCACCCCTCCACTTT. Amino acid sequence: CASSLEYSPLHF.

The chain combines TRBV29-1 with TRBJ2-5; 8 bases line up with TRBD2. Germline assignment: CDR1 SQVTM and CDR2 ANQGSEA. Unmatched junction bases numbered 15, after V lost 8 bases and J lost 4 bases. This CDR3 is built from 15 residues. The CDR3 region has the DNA TGCAGCAGCCCGGTTTCGGCGGGAGGAGGAGAGACCCAGTACTTC. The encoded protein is CSSPVSAGGGETQYF.

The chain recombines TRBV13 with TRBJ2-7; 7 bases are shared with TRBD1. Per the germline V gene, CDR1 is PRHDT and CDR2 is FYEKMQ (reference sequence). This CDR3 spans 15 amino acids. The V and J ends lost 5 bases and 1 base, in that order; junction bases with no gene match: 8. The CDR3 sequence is CASSEAGGDSYEQYF. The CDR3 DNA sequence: TGTGCCAGCAGCGAGGCAGGGGGAGATTCCTACGAGCAGTACTTC.

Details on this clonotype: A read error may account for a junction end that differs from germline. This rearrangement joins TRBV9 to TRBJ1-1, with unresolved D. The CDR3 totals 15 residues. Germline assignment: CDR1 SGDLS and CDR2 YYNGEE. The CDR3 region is CASIVAETMNTEAFF. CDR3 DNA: TGTGCCAGCATCGTAGCAGAGACGATGAACACTGAAGCTTTCTTT.

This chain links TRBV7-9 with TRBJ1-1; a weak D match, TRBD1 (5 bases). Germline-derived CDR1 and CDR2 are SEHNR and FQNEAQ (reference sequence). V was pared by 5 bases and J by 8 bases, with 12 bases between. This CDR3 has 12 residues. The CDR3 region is CASSLGGQEAFF. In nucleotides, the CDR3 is TGTGCCAGCAGCCTCGGGGGTCAGGAAGCTTTCTTT.

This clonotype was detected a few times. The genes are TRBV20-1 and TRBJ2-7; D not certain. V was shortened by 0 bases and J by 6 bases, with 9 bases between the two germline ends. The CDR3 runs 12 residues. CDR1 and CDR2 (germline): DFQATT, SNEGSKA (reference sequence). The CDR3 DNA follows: TGCAGTGCTAGAGACAGTATGAGCGAGCAGTACTTC. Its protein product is CSARDSMSEQYF.

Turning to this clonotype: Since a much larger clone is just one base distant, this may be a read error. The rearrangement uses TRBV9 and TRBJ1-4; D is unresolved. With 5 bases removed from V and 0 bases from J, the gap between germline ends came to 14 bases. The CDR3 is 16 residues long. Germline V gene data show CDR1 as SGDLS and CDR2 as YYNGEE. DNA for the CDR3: TGTGCCAGCAGGAACCCTAACGGTGCAACTAATGAAAAACTGTTTTTT. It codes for CASRNPNGATNEKLFF. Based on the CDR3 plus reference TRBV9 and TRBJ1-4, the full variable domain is DSGVTQTPKHLITATGQRVTLRCSPRSGDLSVYWYQQSLDQGLQFLIQYYNGEERAKGNILERFSAQQFPDLHSELNLSSLELGDSALYFCASRNPNGATNEKLFFGSGTQLSVL.

The CDR3 nucleotides are TGTGCCACCAGTGATTTGTGGGAGAAGGAGCAGTTCTTC. This codes for CATSDLWEKEQFF. The rearrangement links TRBV24-1 to TRBJ2-5; D may be TRBD2 (5 bases). The J call may be in error: the DNA end matches TRBJ2-1 better. Germline V gives CDR1 KGHDR, CDR2 SFDVKD. The CDR3 runs to 13 residues.

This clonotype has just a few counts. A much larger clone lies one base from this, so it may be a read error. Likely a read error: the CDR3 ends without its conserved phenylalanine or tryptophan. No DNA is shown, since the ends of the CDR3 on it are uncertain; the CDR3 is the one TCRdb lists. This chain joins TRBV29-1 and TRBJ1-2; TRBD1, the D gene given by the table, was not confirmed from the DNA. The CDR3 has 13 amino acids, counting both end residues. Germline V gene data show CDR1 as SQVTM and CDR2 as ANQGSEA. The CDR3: CSVVGDRGRLNTL.

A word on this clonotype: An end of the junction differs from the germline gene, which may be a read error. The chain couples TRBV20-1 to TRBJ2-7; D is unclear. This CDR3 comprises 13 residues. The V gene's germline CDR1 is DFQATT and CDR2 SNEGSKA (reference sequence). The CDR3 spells CSARWTLSYERYF. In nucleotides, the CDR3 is TGCAGTGCTAGGTGGACCCTGTCCTACGAGCGGTACTTC.

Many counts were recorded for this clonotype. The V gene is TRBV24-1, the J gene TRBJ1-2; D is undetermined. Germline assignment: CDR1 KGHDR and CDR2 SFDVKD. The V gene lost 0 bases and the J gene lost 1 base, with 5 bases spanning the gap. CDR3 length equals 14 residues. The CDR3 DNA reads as TGTGCCACCAGTGATTTGAGACATAACTATGGCTACACCTTC. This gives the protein CATSDLRHNYGYTF.

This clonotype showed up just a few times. CDR3 in amino acids: CASIKGDLDYGYTF. CDR3 in DNA: TGTGCCAGCATTAAAGGGGATCTTGACTATGGCTACACCTTC. V is TRBV7-9 and J is TRBJ1-2; perhaps TRBD1 as D (5 bases). Germline loops: CDR1 SEHNR, CDR2 FQNEAQ (reference sequence). This CDR3 region has 14 residues. The ends were cut back, 7 bases at V and 3 bases at J, with 15 bases in the middle.